Sequencing of this T cell receptor (beta chain) was carried out in a study of T cell responses to AZD1222 COVID-19 vaccine. Looking at the study overall: Timing groups of about 4 and about 12 weeks for second doses were pooled. Study outcomes and limitations: Of spike-specific TCRs, nearly half reportedly target regions left unmutated in variants. Donors were mostly white British, more females; clonal diversity possibly underestimated. Spike regions recognized by vaccine-associated CD4 TCRs spanned the protein, led by 160-218 and 743-854.

The CDR3 loop spans 14 amino acids. Germline CDR1 MNHEY, CDR2 SVGEGT. V lost 6 bases and J 8 bases, leaving 19 bases between the germline ends. Clones were sequenced by immunoSEQ multiplex PCR, and TCRdb holds only the in-frame ones, with some missing. This sample yields 94,000 or so clones, of which around 89% are seen a single time; around 1.6% belongs to the top ten. As regards this clone: The antigen remains unidentified.

Sequences were derived from peripheral blood, sampled on day 0 of AZD1222 vaccination. The gene calls are TRBV6-2 or TRBV6-3 and TRBJ1-2; D may be TRBD1 (5 bases). This clonotype originated in an adult in good health. CDR3 DNA sequence: TGTGCCAGCAGCTCAGTGGAGGGGAGGGTGGGCTACACCTTC. Protein sequence: CASSSVEGRVGYTF.